The 16 T cell receptor beta chains reported below all come from one sample, sequenced in a study of identifying expanded T cells in peripheral blood. Produced via immunoSEQ multiplex PCR; TCRdb's table is partial and in-frame only. The sample carries 70,000 to 100,000 clones, more than 75% recorded once. Sequenced sample: blood. The receptors here all came from a person between 18 and 75 years old in good health.

Judged by abundance, this clone is medium-sized. The chain employs TRBV6-4 and TRBJ2-6, with 11 bases lining up with TRBD1. The CDR3 consists of 17 residues. The germline V gene has CDR1 MRHNA and CDR2 SNTAGT. Losses at the gene ends were 8 bases for V and 1 base for J; bases not matched to a gene: 7. The CDR3, as DNA: TGTGCCAGCTCCTCAGGGACAGGGGGATCTGGGGCCAACGTCCTGACTTTC. It translates to CASSSGTGGSGANVLTF.

The gene calls are TRBV29-1 and TRBJ2-7, with 9 bases matching TRBD1. CDR3 length equals 14 residues. CDR1 and CDR2 (germline): SQVTM, ANQGSEA. V lost 6 bases, J lost 9 bases, and 15 bases stayed unmatched. The CDR3 coding sequence is TGCAGCGTCTATGCCGGGACAGGGACCCTCGGGCAGTACTTC. Amino acid sequence: CSVYAGTGTLGQYF.

The V call is TRBV6-1, the J call TRBJ1-5, with D perhaps matching TRBD1 (6 bases). With 7 bases removed from V and 8 bases from J, the gap between germline ends came to 18 bases. The CDR3 runs to 14 residues. The germline V gene encodes CDR1 MNHNS and CDR2 SASEGT. The CDR3 loop reads CASTAQGPQKPQHF. The CDR3 bases are TGTGCCAGCACCGCGCAGGGGCCTCAGAAGCCCCAGCATTTT.

The chain has TRBV5-1 and TRBJ2-7, with no clear D. Trimming took 1 base from V and 4 from J, leaving 9 bases between them. From germline, CDR1 is SGHRS and CDR2 YFSETQ. This CDR3 contains 13 residues. The CDR3 DNA is TGCGCCAGCAGCTTGCGTGCAGATTACGAGCAGTACTTC. Amino acid sequence: CASSLRADYEQYF.

The count of this clone is one. The V gene is TRBV18, the J gene TRBJ1-1; TRBD1 might be the D (5 bases). The V end was cut by 2 bases, the J end by 4 bases, with 11 bases between. Germline V lookup: CDR1 KGHSH, CDR2 LQKENI. This CDR3 has 14 amino acids. The chain's CDR3 is CASSPSGGGTEAFF. In nucleotides, the CDR3 is TGTGCCAGCTCACCATCGGGGGGAGGCACTGAAGCTTTCTTT.

In DNA form, the CDR3 reads TGTGCCATCAGCTGGGAGCAGGGCTGGGAGCTGTTTTTT. This encodes CAISWEQGWELFF. J is TRBJ2-2 and V is TRBV10-3; D may match TRBD1 or TRBD2 (5 bases each). This CDR3 has 13 amino acids. From germline, CDR1 is ENHRY and CDR2 SYGVKD. Trimming shortened V by 6 bases and J by 9 bases, and 14 bases separated the two germline ends.

This clone was detected a few times. The rearrangement joins TRBV19 to TRBJ1-2; 7 positions agree with TRBD1. The CDR3 length is 13 residues. The V gene end was trimmed by 6 bases and the J gene end by 3 bases; junction bases not matched to a gene: 4. Germline CDR1 is LNHDA and CDR2 is SQIVND (reference sequence). Written as DNA, the CDR3 is TGTGCCAGTAGCACCGGACAGGACTATGGCTACACCTTC. Protein sequence: CASSTGQDYGYTF.

With respect to this clone: The junction departs from the called germline gene at one end, perhaps through a read error. This chain links TRBV2 with TRBJ2-7; 7 bases agree with TRBD1. This CDR3 is built from 14 residues. Per germline, CDR1 SNHLY and CDR2 FYNNEI. CDR3 amino acids: CATSRGQPPGEQYF. The CDR3 coding sequence is TGTGCCACCAGTAGGGGACAGCCACCTGGCGAGCAGTACTTC. Supplemented by reference TRBV2 and TRBJ2-7, the full variable domain reads EPEVTQTPSHQVTQMGQEVILRCVPISNHLYFYWYRQILGQKVEFLVSFYNNEISEKSEIFDDQFSVERPDGSNFTLKIRSTKLEDSAMYFCATSRGQPPGEQYFGPGTRLTVT.

The chain is built from TRBV4-1 and TRBJ1-2, with D tentatively TRBD1 (6 bases). Germline values: CDR1 MGHRA, CDR2 YSYEKL. Trimming pared 4 bases from V and 7 bases from J, leaving 16 bases between. CDR3 length equals 14 residues. Here the CDR3 DNA reads TGCGCCAGCAGCCCCTTCGGGGGGGCGGGTGGCTACACCTTC. It specifies CASSPFGGAGGYTF.

This clone was recorded only once. The genes are TRBV2 and TRBJ1-3, with no clear D. Trimming removed 2 bases at V and 0 bases at J, with 11 bases between. The CDR3 is 16 amino acids. Germline CDR1 reads SNHLY; CDR2 reads FYNNEI. The CDR3 reads CASSEFMFVSGNTIYF. The CDR3 coding sequence is TGTGCCAGCAGTGAATTTATGTTCGTCTCTGGAAACACCATATATTTT.

This chain's CDR3 is CSPLDTEAFF. CDR3 in DNA: TGCAGTCCCTTGGACACTGAAGCTTTCTTT. This rearrangement joins TRBV20-1 to TRBJ1-1, with unresolved D. Trimming cost V 8 bases and J 3 bases, with 7 bases left between them. The germline V gene has CDR1 DFQATT and CDR2 SNEGSKA (reference sequence). CDR3 length: 10 amino acids.

This chain joins TRBV27 and TRBJ2-5; D is ambiguous. The CDR3 extends over 14 amino acids. Deletions cut 0 bases from V and 2 bases from J, with 7 bases between. The V gene's germline CDR1 is MNHEY and CDR2 SMNVEV (reference sequence). This CDR3 reads CASSLSASQETQYF. Here the CDR3 DNA reads TGTGCCAGCAGTTTATCTGCCTCACAAGAGACCCAGTACTTC.

The chain is built from TRBV2 and TRBJ1-2; the D is unclear. CDR1 and CDR2 from the germline V gene are SNHLY and FYNNEI. The V gene lost 6 bases and the J gene lost 1 base, with 9 bases spanning the gap. The CDR3 spans 13 residues. Here the CDR3 DNA reads TGTGCCAGCAGAGATTCCGGTAACTATGGCTACACCTTC. It is translated as CASRDSGNYGYTF.

The genes are TRBV4-1 and TRBJ1-1; 7 bases line up with TRBD1. The germline V gene encodes CDR1 MGHRA and CDR2 YSYEKL. There are 15 residues in the CDR3. J gave up 6 bases and V 3 bases, and 10 bases lay outside the gene matches. In nucleotides, the CDR3 is TGCGCCAGCAGCCACCCAGACAGGGATTTCGCTGAAGCTTTCTTT. Translated, it gives CASSHPDRDFAEAFF.

The rearrangement uses TRBV30 and TRBJ2-7, with a possible D match to TRBD1 (6 bases). CDR3 size: 12 residues. Trimming took off 3 bases at V and 6 bases at J, with 12 bases between the two ends. CDR1 and CDR2 (germline): GTSNPN, SVGIG (reference sequence). In nucleotides, the CDR3 is TGTGCCTGGAGCCGGACAGTTGGCGAGCAGTACTTC. Translating it yields CAWSRTVGEQYF.

This chain links TRBV19 with TRBJ1-1; 7 bases agree with TRBD1. The J segment lost 0 bases and the V segment lost 6 bases, leaving 13 bases of the junction unmatched. Germline assignment: CDR1 LNHDA and CDR2 SQIVND (reference sequence). The CDR3 runs 17 residues. The CDR3 region has the DNA TGTGCCAGTAGACGCGCAGGGGACAGCATAATGAACACTGAAGCTTTCTTT. This sequence encodes CASRRAGDSIMNTEAFF.